These 26 T cell receptor beta chains were all obtained from the same sample, sequenced in a study of human T cells and chemical hapten exposure. Time point reported: patch test 1, 2 weeks after DPC sensitization. The treatment is: therapeutic diphenylcyclopropenone sensitization with weekly scalp DPC. TCRdb used MiXCR to reprocess the RACE reads, holding one entry per CDR3 protein. The sample yields more than 65,000 distinct CDR3 sequences, under 9% seen once. The input for sequencing was whole blood, taken in connection with sensitization to the hapten diphenylcyclopropenone (DPC). Source of these receptors: a woman younger than 45 with alopecia areata. Some clones in this sample may be carry-over from other donors' samples.

This clonotype has a count of ten or more. This chain connects TRBV5-1 to TRBJ2-1; TRBD2 agrees at 9 bases. The CDR3 loop spans 15 amino acids. V gave up 1 base and J gave up 7 bases; unmatched junction bases: 6. Germline assignment: CDR1 SGHRS and CDR2 YFSETQ. CDR3 DNA sequence: TGCGCCAGCAGCTTGCCGGCTAGCGGGGCTAATGAGCAGTTCTTC. Translating gives CASSLPASGANEQFF.

The table lists this clonotype with many counts. CDR3 in amino acids: CSAREGTGGGQPQHF. Written as DNA, the CDR3 is TGCAGTGCTAGAGAGGGGACAGGGGGAGGCCAGCCCCAGCATTTT. The V gene is TRBV20-1, the J gene TRBJ1-5; 11 nucleotides agree with TRBD1. Trimming removed 0 bases from V and 7 bases from J; junction bases left unmatched: 5. Germline CDR1 is DFQATT and CDR2 is SNEGSKA (reference sequence). This CDR3 spans 15 amino acids.

This clonotype was detected only a few times. This rearrangement joins TRBV5-1 to TRBJ1-1, with 7 bases matching TRBD1. Trimming cost V 7 bases and J 0 bases; bases outside gene matches: 12. Germline V gene data show CDR1 as SGHRS and CDR2 as YFSETQ. The CDR3 has 16 amino acids. CDR3 sequence: CASQTGLGFMNTEAFF. The CDR3 DNA follows: TGCGCCAGCCAGACAGGGTTGGGTTTCATGAACACTGAAGCTTTCTTT.

Note on this clonotype: A much bigger clone sits one base away, suggesting this may be a read error. The chain carries TRBV11-2 and TRBJ1-1, with 7 bases matching TRBD1. The V gene's germline CDR1 is SGHAT and CDR2 FQNNGV. This CDR3 is 13 amino acids long. V dropped 8 bases and J dropped 1; count of bases not matched to a gene: 4. CDR3 DNA: TGTGCCAGCGGGGACAGTAGGAACACTGAAGCTTTCTTT. Its protein is CASGDSRNTEAFF.

There are many counts of this clonotype. The rearrangement links TRBV10-3 to TRBJ1-2; no clear D gene. Germline CDR1 reads ENHRY; CDR2 reads SYGVKD. Trimming pared 6 bases from V and 1 base from J, leaving 9 bases between. The CDR3 has 13 residues. CDR3 nucleotide sequence: TGTGCCATCAGCCACGAGATTAACTATGGCTACACCTTC. Protein product: CAISHEINYGYTF.

This clonotype has a count of ten or more. The chain uses TRBV20-1 and TRBJ1-1; D gene ambiguous. The CDR3 length is 13 residues. Germline V CDR1 and CDR2: DFQATT, SNEGSKA (reference sequence). The V end lost 1 base, the J end lost 4 bases, and 10 bases lay between the germline ends. This chain's CDR3 is CSARAQVITEAFF. The CDR3 region has the DNA TGCAGTGCTAGAGCCCAGGTGATCACTGAAGCTTTCTTT.

This chain links TRBV5-1 with TRBJ1-1; D is unclear. The CDR3 extends over 16 amino acids. Germline V gives CDR1 SGHRS, CDR2 YFSETQ. Trimming removed 0 bases from V and 1 base from J, with 13 bases in between. CDR3 protein: CASSLVSFHPNTEAFF. The CDR3 coding sequence is TGCGCCAGCAGCTTGGTAAGTTTCCACCCGAACACTGAAGCTTTCTTT.

This clonotype was observed many times. CDR3 in DNA: TGTGCCAGCGAAGGAGGGGGCACCGGGGAGCTGTTTTTT. This translates into CASEGGGTGELFF. The chain employs TRBV5-6 and TRBJ2-2; D might be TRBD1 or TRBD2, each matching 6 bases. The CDR3 runs to 13 residues. Trimming pared 7 bases from V and 4 bases from J, leaving 11 bases between. Germline V CDR1 and CDR2: SGHDT, YYEEEE.

This chain uses TRBV29-1 with TRBJ1-5; the D gene is possibly TRBD1 (6 bases). CDR1 is SQVTM and CDR2 is ANQGSEA in the germline V gene. Trimming removed 3 bases from V and 6 bases from J, with 12 bases in between. CDR3 length: 13 amino acids. CDR3 DNA: TGCAGCGTTGAGTTAGGGGGGGGTCAGCCCCAGCATTTT. Encoded protein: CSVELGGGQPQHF.

Remarks on this clonotype: A much larger clone sits a single nucleotide away, making a read error possible. The rearrangement uses TRBV29-1 and TRBJ1-5, with D unresolved. Germline lookup yields CDR1 SQVTM and CDR2 ANQGSEA. CDR3 size: 12 residues. CDR3 coding DNA: TGCAGCGTTGGAGGGCAGAATCAGCCCCAGAATTTT. Its translation is CSVGGQNQPQNF.

In this sample, this clonotype turned up many times. This sequence joins TRBV14 and TRBJ1-4, with a possible D match to TRBD1 (6 bases). V dropped 2 bases and J dropped 8 bases, with 24 bases sitting between them. The CDR3 runs 18 residues. CDR1 and CDR2 from the germline V gene are SGHDN and FVKESK. CDR3 in amino acids: CASSQRRGGATIEEKLFF. The CDR3 nucleotides are TGTGCCAGCAGCCAACGACGTGGGGGCGCCACCATTGAGGAAAAACTGTTTTTT.

Ten or more counts support this clonotype. V and J are TRBV12-3 or TRBV12-4 and TRBJ1-1; D perhaps matches TRBD1 (5 bases). The CDR3 has 15 residues. V lost 0 bases to trimming and J lost 7 bases, with 15 bases between them. CDR3 protein: CASSLAPPGSYEAFF. The CDR3 bases are TGTGCCAGCAGTTTAGCCCCCCCAGGGTCCTATGAAGCTTTCTTT.

This clonotype was seen many times. The J gene is TRBJ2-3, the V gene TRBV12-3 or TRBV12-4; 10 bases agree with TRBD2. V gave up 6 bases and J gave up 4 bases; unmatched junction bases: 4. This CDR3 region has 14 residues. The CDR3 sequence is CASSPGTSADTQYF. As DNA, the CDR3 is TGTGCCAGCAGCCCCGGGACTAGCGCAGATACGCAGTATTTT.

This clonotype has a count of ten or more. V gene TRBV11-2 combines with J gene TRBJ2-3; tentatively, D is TRBD1 or TRBD2 (6 bases each). Germline CDR1 SGHAT, CDR2 FQNNGV. V lost 5 bases and J lost 5, with 20 bases in between. The CDR3 covers 16 residues. The CDR3 loop is CASSPEGGGQKDTQYF. The CDR3 bases are TGTGCCAGCAGCCCGGAGGGGGGCGGACAAAAAGATACGCAGTATTTT.

The gene calls are TRBV11-1 and TRBJ2-1, with 8 bases that match TRBD2. The CDR3 is made up of 15 amino acids. V gave up 4 bases and J gave up 2 bases; unmatched junction bases: 4. Per the germline V gene, CDR1 is SGHAT and CDR2 is FQDESV (reference sequence). The chain's CDR3 is CASSSAGDTYNEQFF. The CDR3, as DNA: TGTGCCAGCAGCTCAGCGGGGGACACCTACAATGAGCAGTTCTTC.

The V and J genes are TRBV27 and TRBJ1-5; D not resolved. The germline V gene has CDR1 MNHEY and CDR2 SMNVEV (reference sequence). V was clipped by 0 bases and J by 0 bases, with 6 bases between them. The CDR3 totals 15 residues. This chain's CDR3 is CASSLSPYSNQPQHF. The CDR3 region has the DNA TGTGCCAGCAGTTTATCCCCGTATAGCAATCAGCCCCAGCATTTT.

This clonotype was seen more than once but under ten times. This sequence joins TRBV6-6 and TRBJ2-1; 8 nucleotides align to TRBD1. With 4 bases clipped from V and 5 bases from J, the junction kept 7 bases outside the gene matches. The CDR3 is 15 amino acids. Per germline, CDR1 MNHNY and CDR2 SVGAGI (reference sequence). CDR3 DNA sequence: TGTGCCAGCAGTTTCACCGGACAGGGAAACAATGAGCAGTTCTTC. Translated, it gives CASSFTGQGNNEQFF.

This clonotype was seen a handful of times. The chain is built from TRBV12-3 or TRBV12-4 and TRBJ1-5; 7 bases line up with TRBD1. The V gene end was trimmed by 5 bases and the J gene end by 4 bases; junction bases not matched to a gene: 8. The CDR3 contains 15 residues. This CDR3 reads CASSPSGQLNQPQHF. CDR3 bases: TGTGCCAGCAGTCCGTCGGGACAGTTAAATCAGCCCCAGCATTTT.

This clonotype was observed at least ten times. This sequence joins TRBV6-2 or TRBV6-3 and TRBJ1-5, with 7 bases matching TRBD1. Unmatched junction bases numbered 13, after V lost 10 bases and J lost 1 base. The CDR3 has 16 amino acids. Germline values: CDR1 MNHEY, CDR2 SVGEGT. The CDR3 sequence is CATFSGGQRSNQPQHF. CDR3 sequence (DNA): TGTGCCACCTTCAGTGGGGGACAGAGGAGCAATCAGCCCCAGCATTTT.

The chain combines TRBV19 with TRBJ2-7; TRBD1 might be the D (5 bases). The CDR3 loop spans 14 amino acids. Trimming removed 4 bases from V and 0 bases from J, with 10 bases in between. Germline assignment: CDR1 LNHDA and CDR2 SQIVND (reference sequence). The CDR3 region has the DNA TGTGCCAGTAGTAGGAACAGGTGCTCCTACGAGCAGTACTTC. Translated, it gives CASSRNRCSYEQYF.

The J gene is TRBJ1-5, the V gene TRBV19, with D possibly TRBD1 on 5 matching bases. This CDR3 region has 13 residues. V lost 3 bases, J lost 5 bases, and 8 bases lay in between. Germline-derived CDR1 and CDR2 are LNHDA and SQIVND (reference sequence). CDR3 bases: TGTGCCAGTAGTATCAGGGTCTATCAGCCCCAGCATTTT. This sequence encodes CASSIRVYQPQHF.

This clonotype was detected many times. The J gene is TRBJ1-1, the V gene TRBV20-1, with TRBD1 matching 7 bases. The CDR3 consists of 14 residues. The V gene end was trimmed by 3 bases and the J gene end by 1 base; junction bases not matched to a gene: 5. CDR1 is DFQATT and CDR2 is SNEGSKA in the germline V gene (reference sequence). CDR3 coding DNA: TGCAGTGCTAGGCCCCCAGGGGGGAACACTGAAGCTTTCTTT. Protein sequence: CSARPPGGNTEAFF.

This clonotype was seen repeatedly, ten times or more. The chain is built from TRBV2 and TRBJ2-1; 9 nucleotides match TRBD2. CDR3 size: 17 residues. J was trimmed by 4 bases and V by 7 bases; bases with no gene match: 14. Germline CDR1 is SNHLY and CDR2 is FYNNEI. CDR3 amino acids: CASKGLGSGGPYNEQFF. DNA for the CDR3: TGTGCCAGCAAAGGGCTGGGTAGCGGGGGACCTTACAATGAGCAGTTCTTC.

The chain links TRBV10-3 to TRBJ2-5; D may be TRBD2 (6 bases). Germline CDR1 and CDR2: ENHRY and SYGVKD. This CDR3 has 15 residues. V was shortened by 3 bases and J by 4 bases, with 15 bases between the two germline ends. This CDR3 is CAISDTAGGGETQYF. The CDR3 DNA is TGTGCCATCAGTGATACGGCCGGGGGAGGAGAGACCCAGTACTTC.

The chain carries TRBV3-1 and TRBJ1-1, with 8 positions matching TRBD1. The CDR3 contains 15 residues. Unmatched junction bases numbered 2, after V lost 1 base and J lost 1 base. Germline CDR1 reads LGHDT; CDR2 reads YNNKEL (reference sequence). DNA for the CDR3: TGTGCCAGCAGCCAAGCGGACAGGGAGAACACTGAAGCTTTCTTT. Its protein is CASSQADRENTEAFF.

This clonotype has a count of ten or more. The V gene is TRBV5-1, the J gene TRBJ1-4; tentative D call: TRBD1 (5 bases). Germline-derived CDR1 and CDR2 are SGHRS and YFSETQ. Trimming took off 5 bases at V and 0 bases at J, with 8 bases between the two ends. The CDR3 is 14 amino acids. CDR3 sequence (DNA): TGCGCCAGCAGTGGGGCGGCAACTAATGAAAAACTGTTTTTT. Translation gives CASSGAATNEKLFF.